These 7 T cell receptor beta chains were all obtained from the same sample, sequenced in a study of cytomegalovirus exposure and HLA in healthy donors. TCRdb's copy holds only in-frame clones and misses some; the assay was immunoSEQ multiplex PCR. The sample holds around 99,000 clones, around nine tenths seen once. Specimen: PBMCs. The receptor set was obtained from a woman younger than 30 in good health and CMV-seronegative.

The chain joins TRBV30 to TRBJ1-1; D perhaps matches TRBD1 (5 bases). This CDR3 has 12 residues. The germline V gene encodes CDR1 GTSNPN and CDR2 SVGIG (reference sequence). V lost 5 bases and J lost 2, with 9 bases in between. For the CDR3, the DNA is TGTGCCTGGGGGGGGGTTAACACTGAAGCTTTCTTT. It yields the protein CAWGGVNTEAFF.

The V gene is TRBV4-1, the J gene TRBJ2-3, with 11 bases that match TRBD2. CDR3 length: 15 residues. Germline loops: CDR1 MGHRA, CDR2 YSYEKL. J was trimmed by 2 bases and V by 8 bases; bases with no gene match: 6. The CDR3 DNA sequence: TGCGCCAGCGGGACTAGCGGTTCCTTCACAGATACGCAGTATTTT. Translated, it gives CASGTSGSFTDTQYF.

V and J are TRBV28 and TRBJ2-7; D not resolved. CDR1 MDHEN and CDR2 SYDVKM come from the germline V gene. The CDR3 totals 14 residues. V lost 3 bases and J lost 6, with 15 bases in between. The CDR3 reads CASSFDETPLEQYF. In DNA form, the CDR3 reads TGTGCCAGCAGTTTTGACGAGACACCCCTCGAGCAGTACTTC.

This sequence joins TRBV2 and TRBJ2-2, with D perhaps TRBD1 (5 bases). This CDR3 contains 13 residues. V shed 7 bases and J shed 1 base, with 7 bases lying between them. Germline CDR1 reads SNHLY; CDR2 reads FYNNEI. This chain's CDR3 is CASKGRNTGELFF. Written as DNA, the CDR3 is TGTGCCAGCAAGGGGCGGAACACCGGGGAGCTGTTTTTT.

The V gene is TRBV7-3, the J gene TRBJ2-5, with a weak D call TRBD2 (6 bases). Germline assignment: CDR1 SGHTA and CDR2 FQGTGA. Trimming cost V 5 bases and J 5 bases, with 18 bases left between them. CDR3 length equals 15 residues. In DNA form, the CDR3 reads TGTGCCAGCAGCAAATCGGGGCTAGGGAGGGAGACCCAGTACTTC. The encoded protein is CASSKSGLGRETQYF. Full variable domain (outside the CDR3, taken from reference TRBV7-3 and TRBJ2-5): GAGVSQTPSNKVTEKGKYVELRCDPISGHTALYWYRQSLGQGPEFLIYFQGTGAADDSGLPNDRFFAVRPEGSVSTLKIQRTERGDSAVYLCASSKSGLGRETQYFGPGTRLLVL.

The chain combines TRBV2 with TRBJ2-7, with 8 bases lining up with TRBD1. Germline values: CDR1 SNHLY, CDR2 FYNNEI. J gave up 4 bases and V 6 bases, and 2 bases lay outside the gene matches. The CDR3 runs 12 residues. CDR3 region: CASRDRVYEQYF. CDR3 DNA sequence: TGTGCCAGCAGGGACAGGGTGTACGAGCAGTACTTC.

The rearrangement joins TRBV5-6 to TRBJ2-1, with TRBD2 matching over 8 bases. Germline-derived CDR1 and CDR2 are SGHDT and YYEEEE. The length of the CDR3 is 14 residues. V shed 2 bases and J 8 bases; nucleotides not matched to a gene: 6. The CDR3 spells CASSFQREPYEQFF. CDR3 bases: TGTGCCAGCAGCTTCCAGCGGGAGCCCTATGAGCAGTTCTTC.